This entry describes one T cell receptor (beta chain). This clonotype was detected only a few times. Its antigen is not yet known. Base qualities are missing; no much larger clone stands one base away. The data were produced on an Illumina NovaSeq 6000. TCR cDNA was made using 5'RACE template switching, a step that added a universal primer site and unique molecular identifiers. Priming for cDNA synthesis came from both the TCR alpha and TCR beta constant segments. Library amplification used two PCR steps, and the second PCR step added sample barcodes and sequencing adapters. Sequencing of libraries was done on Illumina HiSeq 2500 (2x100 bp) or NovaSeq (2x150 bp). From the authors' description of their analysis: MIGEC handled demultiplexing of reads and collapsing into UMI consensus sequences, while MiXCR performed V(D)J alignment. Vaccine-responding clonotypes were defined with edgeR using replicate PBMC samples, requiring FDR below 0.01 and a log2 fold change above 5 up to day 15. Bulk clonotypes were assigned CD4 or CD8 identity according to which sequenced CD4 or CD8 repertoire held them at higher abundance. TCRdb handled the public reads itself, with Q25 trimming in fastp and clone calling in MiXCR, and kept productive beta chains. Entries are consolidated by CDR3 protein sequence, retaining the most common genes and DNA. The V and J calls and clone size are TCRdb's, not the authors'. Recorded for this sample are about 350,000 distinct CDR3 sequences; approximately 4% of them occurred a single time. The top ten constitute 20% to 25% of the sample.

The data were obtained in a study of T cells after yellow fever vaccination (dated by TCRdb to between 2019 and 2020). Broadly, across the study: The SMART-Seq v4 Ultra Low Input RNA kit was used to prepare libraries from fractions with low cell numbers. Bulk TCR alpha and beta repertoires were sequenced longitudinally to track T-cell clones before and after primary and booster YFV17D yellow fever vaccination. The cohort comprised two healthy male donors, one aged 18 to 29 and one aged 30 to 40 years. Bulk PBMC replicates and cell subsets were isolated from blood drawn at multiple timepoints before and after both primary and secondary immunization.

The paper's findings and limits, for the study overall: A small share of clonotypes was detected in both CD4 and CD8 compartments, with the overlap likely arising from convergent recombination. Most clones expanded after primary vaccination were re-detected after the booster (96% of CD4 and around 86% of CD8), suggesting broad memory maintenance. Computational filtering was required because FACS-sorted repertoires could contain abundant contaminating clonotypes from the bulk population. Compared with the primary T-cell response, the secondary T-cell response was faster but weaker, reaching its peak on day 5 rather than on day 15. Only two donors were included in the study, so the extent to which the findings can be generalized is limited.

The treatment or condition label here, explained by the study, means: live attenuated yellow fever vaccine strain. At each blood-draw timepoint, two biological replicates of bulk PBMCs were obtained. A standard Ficoll-Paque protocol was used to isolate PBMCs from peripheral blood. TriZol was used to extract RNA from bulk PBMCs, CD4 and CD8 fractions, and dextramer-positive and dextramer-negative fractions. CDR1 and CDR2 are drawn from the germline V gene: MNHEY, SVGEGT. From cysteine to phenylalanine, the CDR3 is 13 amino acids long. The entry retains the CDR3 DNA only, 39 bases that are in frame from base 1. Trimming takes 5 bases from V and 7 bases from J, and the germline ends sit 12 bases apart.

The TCR comes from a man younger than 35 who received the YFV17D yellow fever vaccine. Specimen: PBMCs, collected 5 days after the yellow fever booster vaccination. The chain employs TRBV6-2 or TRBV6-3 and TRBJ1-5, with no confidently assigned D gene. The CDR3 region reads CASSDWAGQPQHF. Read as DNA, the sequence is TGTGCCAGCAGTGATTGGGCCGGACAGCCCCAGCATTTT.